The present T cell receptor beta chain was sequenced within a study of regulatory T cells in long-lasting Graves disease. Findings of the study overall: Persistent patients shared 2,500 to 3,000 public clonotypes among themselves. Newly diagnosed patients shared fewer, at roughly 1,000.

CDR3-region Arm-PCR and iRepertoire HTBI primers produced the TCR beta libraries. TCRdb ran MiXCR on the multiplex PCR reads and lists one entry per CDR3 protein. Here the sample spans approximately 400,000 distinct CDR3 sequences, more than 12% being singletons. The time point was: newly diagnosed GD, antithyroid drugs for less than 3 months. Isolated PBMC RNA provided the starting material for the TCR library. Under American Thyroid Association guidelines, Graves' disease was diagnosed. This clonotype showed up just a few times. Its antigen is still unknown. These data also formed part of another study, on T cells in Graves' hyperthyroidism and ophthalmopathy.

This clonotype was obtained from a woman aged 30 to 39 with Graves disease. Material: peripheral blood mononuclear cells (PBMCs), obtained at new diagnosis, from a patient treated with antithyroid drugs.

The DNA of the CDR3 is TGTGCCACCAGCAGACGTGGGAGTCAGGGGCGAACTAGCACAGATACGCAGTATTTT. Protein product: CATSRRGSQGRTSTDTQYF. J is TRBJ2-3 and V is TRBV15, with D possibly matching TRBD1 (6 bases). This CDR3 has 19 amino acids. Between the trimmed V and J ends, which lost 2 bases and 0 bases, there was a span of 21 bases. Germline V gives CDR1 LNHNV, CDR2 YYDKDF (reference sequence).